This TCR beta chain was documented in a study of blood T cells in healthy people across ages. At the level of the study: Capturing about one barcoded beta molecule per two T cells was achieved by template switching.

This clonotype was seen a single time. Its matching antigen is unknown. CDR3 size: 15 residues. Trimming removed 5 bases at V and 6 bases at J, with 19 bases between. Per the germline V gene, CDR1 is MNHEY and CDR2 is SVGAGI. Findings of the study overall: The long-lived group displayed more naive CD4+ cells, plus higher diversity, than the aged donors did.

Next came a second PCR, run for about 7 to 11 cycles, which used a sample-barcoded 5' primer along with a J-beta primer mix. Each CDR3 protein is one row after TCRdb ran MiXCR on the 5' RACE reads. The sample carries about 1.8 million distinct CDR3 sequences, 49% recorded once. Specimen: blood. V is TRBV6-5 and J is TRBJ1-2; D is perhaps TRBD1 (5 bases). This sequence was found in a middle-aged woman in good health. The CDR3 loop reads CASSELGGPSDGYTF. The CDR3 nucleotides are TGTGCCAGCAGTGAACTTGGGGGACCGTCAGATGGCTACACCTTC.